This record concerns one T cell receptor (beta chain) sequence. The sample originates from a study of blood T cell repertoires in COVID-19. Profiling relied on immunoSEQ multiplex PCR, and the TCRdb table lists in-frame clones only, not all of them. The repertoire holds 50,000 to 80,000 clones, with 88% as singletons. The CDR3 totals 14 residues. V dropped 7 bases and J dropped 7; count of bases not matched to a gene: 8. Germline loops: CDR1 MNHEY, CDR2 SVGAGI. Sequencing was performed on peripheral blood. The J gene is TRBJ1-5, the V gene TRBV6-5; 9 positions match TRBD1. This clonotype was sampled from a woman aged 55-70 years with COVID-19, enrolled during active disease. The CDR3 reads CASTIQGAGQPQHF. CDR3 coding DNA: TGTGCCAGCACCATACAGGGGGCAGGGCAGCCCCAGCATTTT.